Listed below are T cell receptor beta chains from one sample, sequenced in a study of blood T cell repertoires in COVID-19. Profiled with immunoSEQ multiplex PCR; TCRdb holds only in-frame clones, not every one. The sample includes some 76,000 clones, 65% to 85% of them seen just once. Input material: peripheral blood. The receptors derive from a woman in her fifties or sixties with acute or convalescent COVID-19. Both conserved end residues are part of each CDR3. D genes are given only for firm matches. Clone sizes are given selectively: once, few, many, or a class where the clone is expanded.

>TRBD1|TRBV5-6|TRBJ2-1|15|.
CASSSLDRAYNEQFF
TGTGCCAGCAGCTCCTTGGACAGGGCTTACAATGAGCAGTTCTTC
>TRBD1|TRBV19|TRBJ2-7|13|.
CASRQGPLYEQYF
TGTGCCAGTCGACAGGGGCCTCTCTACGAGCAGTACTTC
>.|TRBV12-3/TRBV12-4|TRBJ2-7|13|few
CASSTSVVLEQYF
TGTGCCAGCAGTACATCAGTCGTCCTCGAGCAGTACTTC
>.|TRBV5-1|TRBJ2-1|15|.
CASNIQGSSYNEQFF
TGCGCCAGCAACATCCAGGGTAGCTCCTACAATGAGCAGTTCTTC
>TRBD2|TRBV29-1|TRBJ2-4|14|few
CSVEASGGRNIQYF
TGCAGCGTAGAAGCTAGCGGGGGGAGGAACATTCAGTACTTC
>.|TRBV7-2|TRBJ1-6|16|few
CASSPDTGRDNSPLHF
TGTGCCAGCAGCCCCGACACAGGTCGCGATAATTCACCCCTCCACTTT
>.|TRBV30|TRBJ1-4|16|.
CAWSANKDSEGEKLFF
TGTGCCTGGAGTGCAAACAAGGACAGCGAAGGAGAAAAACTGTTTTTT
>.|TRBV29-1|TRBJ2-7|13|.
CSVGTVSSYEQYF
TGCAGCGTTGGTACAGTGAGCTCCTACGAGCAGTACTTC
>TRBD1|TRBV24-1|TRBJ1-5|17|.
CATSDSRTGPNNQPQHF
TGTGCCACCAGTGATTCTCGGACAGGGCCGAACAATCAGCCCCAGCATTTT
>.|TRBV24-1|TRBJ1-4|13|.
CATSDPGRGKLFF
TGTGCCACCAGTGACCCCGGACGGGGAAAACTGTTTTTT
>TRBD1|TRBV28|TRBJ2-5|13|.
CASSLRDRETQYF
TGTGCCAGCAGTTTAAGGGACAGAGAGACCCAGTACTTC
>.|TRBV10-3|TRBJ1-6|12|.
CATAAGNSPLHF
TGTGCTACCGCGGCGGGGAATTCACCCCTCCACTTT
>TRBD1|TRBV15|TRBJ1-2|16|.
CATSRADRELLHGYTF
TGTGCCACCAGCAGAGCCGACAGGGAGTTACTACATGGCTACACCTTC
>TRBD1|TRBV27|TRBJ1-1|17|.
CASSPRGQGTMNTEAFF
TGTGCCAGCAGTCCTAGGGGACAGGGTACTATGAACACTGAAGCTTTCTTT
>.|TRBV29-1|TRBJ2-1|14|.
CSVTGPGTYNEQFF
TGCAGCGTTACAGGGCCCGGCACCTACAATGAGCAGTTCTTC
>.|TRBV19|TRBJ1-1|14|.
CASSIQSGHTEAFF
TGTGCCAGTAGTATACAGAGTGGGCACACTGAAGCTTTCTTT
>.|TRBV19|TRBJ1-3|16|.
CASTPRGPSSGNTIYF
TGTGCCAGTACCCCTAGGGGCCCTTCCTCTGGAAACACCATATATTTT
>.|TRBV6-5|TRBJ1-1|13|few
CARGLYRNTEAFF
TGTGCCAGGGGGCTTTACAGGAACACTGAAGCTTTCTTT
>.|TRBV4-1|TRBJ1-6|17|.
CASSQEPGYSYNSPLHF
TGCGCCAGCAGCCAAGAACCAGGGTACTCCTATAATTCACCCCTCCACTTT
>.|TRBV4-1|TRBJ1-4|16|.
CASSLGGVSTNEKLFF
TGCGCCAGCAGCCTAGGGGGAGTCTCAACTAATGAAAAACTGTTTTTT
>.|TRBV6-5|TRBJ1-1|15|.
CASSTPTGGVAEAFF
TGTGCCAGCAGTACCCCAACGGGGGGGGTCGCTGAAGCTTTCTTT
>TRBD1|TRBV28|TRBJ2-7|14|.
CASSFDRGYVEQYF
TGTGCCAGCAGTTTCGACAGGGGGTATGTCGAGCAGTACTTC
>.|TRBV7-3|TRBJ2-2|15|.
CASSLNAGNTGELFF
TGTGCCAGCAGCTTAAACGCAGGGAACACCGGGGAGCTGTTTTTT
>TRBD2|TRBV5-4|TRBJ2-5|16|.
CASSSGLAGGQETQYF
TGTGCCAGCAGCTCGGGACTAGCGGGGGGTCAAGAGACCCAGTACTTC
>.|TRBV24-1|TRBJ2-5|15|.
CATSDSGVGGETQYF
TGTGCCACCAGTGATTCGGGAGTTGGCGGAGAGACCCAGTACTTC
>.|TRBV2|TRBJ2-3|15|.
CASSQGGGNTDTQYF
TGTGCCAGCAGTCAAGGGGGGGGGAATACAGATACGCAGTATTTT
>.|TRBV6-2/TRBV6-3|TRBJ1-5|15|few
CASSYAGRGNQPQHF
TGTGCCAGCAGTTATGCCGGGCGAGGGAATCAGCCCCAGCATTTT
>TRBD1|TRBV3-1/TRBV3-2|TRBJ2-4|13|.
CASSQGTGNIQYF
TGTGCCAGCAGCCAAGGGACAGGGAACATTCAGTACTTC
>.|TRBV10-1|TRBJ2-3|15|.
CASSDGGAGTDTQYF
TGCGCCAGCAGTGATGGAGGTGCGGGCACAGATACGCAGTATTTT
>.|TRBV6-6|TRBJ1-1|14|.
CASRRGSENTEAFF
TGTGCCAGCAGAAGGGGCTCCGAGAACACTGAAGCTTTCTTT
>.|TRBV5-1|TRBJ2-7|14|.
CASSWGGQGGEQYF
TGCGCCAGCAGCTGGGGTGGACAGGGAGGGGAGCAGTACTTC
>TRBD1|TRBV4-1|TRBJ1-1|17|once
CASSLGQGARMNTEAFF
TGCGCCAGCAGCCTCGGACAGGGTGCCCGTATGAACACTGAAGCTTTCTTT
>.|TRBV7-9|TRBJ2-5|13|.
CASRLLAPETQYF
TGTGCCAGCAGACTTCTAGCCCCAGAGACCCAGTACTTC
>TRBD1|TRBV19|TRBJ1-4|15|.
CASSTRTGGGEKLFF
TGTGCCAGTAGTACCCGGACAGGGGGAGGTGAAAAACTGTTTTTT
>.|TRBV9|TRBJ2-3|16|.
CASSFSQGPGTDTQYF
TGTGCCAGCAGCTTTAGCCAGGGCCCGGGCACAGATACGCAGTATTTT
>.|TRBV10-1|TRBJ1-1|18|.
CASSESGQLNIMNTEAFF
TGCGCCAGCAGTGAGTCAGGACAGCTGAATATTATGAACACTGAAGCTTTCTTT
>TRBD1|TRBV27|TRBJ2-2|17|.
CASSLLGQGANTGELFF
TGTGCCAGCAGTTTACTAGGACAGGGAGCGAACACCGGGGAGCTGTTTTTT